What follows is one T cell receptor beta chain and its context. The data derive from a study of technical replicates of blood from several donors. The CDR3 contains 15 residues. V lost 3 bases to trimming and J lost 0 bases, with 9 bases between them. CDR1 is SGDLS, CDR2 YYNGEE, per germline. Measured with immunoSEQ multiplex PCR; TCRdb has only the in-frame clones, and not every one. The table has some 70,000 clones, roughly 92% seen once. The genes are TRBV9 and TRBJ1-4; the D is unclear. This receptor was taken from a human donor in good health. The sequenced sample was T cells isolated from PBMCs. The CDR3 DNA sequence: TGTGCCAGCAGCGCGAGGGATACAACTAATGAAAAACTGTTTTTT. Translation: CASSARDTTNEKLFF.